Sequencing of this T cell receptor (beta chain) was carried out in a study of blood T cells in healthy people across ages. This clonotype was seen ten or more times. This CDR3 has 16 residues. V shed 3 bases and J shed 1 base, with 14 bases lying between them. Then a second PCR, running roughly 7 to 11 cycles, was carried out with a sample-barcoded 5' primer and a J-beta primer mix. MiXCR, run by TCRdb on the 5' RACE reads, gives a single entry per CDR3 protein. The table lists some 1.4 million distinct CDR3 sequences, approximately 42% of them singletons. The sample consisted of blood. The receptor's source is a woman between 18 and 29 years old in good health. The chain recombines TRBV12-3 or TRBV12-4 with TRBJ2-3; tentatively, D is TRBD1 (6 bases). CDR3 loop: CASSFGQLIGTDTQYF. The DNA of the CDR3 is TGTGCCAGCAGTTTCGGACAGCTCATTGGCACAGATACGCAGTATTTT.